This TCR beta chain was recovered during a study of T cell clonality in common variable immunodeficiency. CVID subjects were neither ill nor on immunomodulatory or immunosuppressive medication at sampling. The method was immunoSEQ multiplex PCR; TCRdb's version includes in-frame clones alone and lacks a portion of them. This sample has approximately 35,000 clones, each found more than once. Trimming took 4 bases from V and 2 from J; bases not matched to a gene: 4. Germline V gene lookup returns CDR1 DFQATT and CDR2 SNEGSKA (reference sequence). The CDR3 covers 14 residues. As to this clone: Its specificity is not known. The CDR3 end lies 3 residues beyond the end of the read and is filled in from the germline J gene.

Findings of the study overall: CVID subjects showed higher TCRbeta clonality than healthy controls. Reportedly, TCR beta sequences from common variable immunodeficiency showed fewer deletions and N-nucleotide insertions. CVID subjects shared fewer TCRbeta clones than healthy controls did. Links between repertoire features and CVID complications were heterogeneity-limited.

The TCR sequence derives from a human donor with common variable immunodeficiency. The chain uses TRBV20-1 and TRBJ2-7, with 11 bases identical to TRBD2. The source material was peripheral blood mononuclear cells. Incomplete CDR3 DNA: TGCAGTGCTAAGGCTAGCGGGGGGACCTACGAG. It encodes CSAKASGGTYE. The entire CDR3 protein is CSAKASGGTYEQYF.